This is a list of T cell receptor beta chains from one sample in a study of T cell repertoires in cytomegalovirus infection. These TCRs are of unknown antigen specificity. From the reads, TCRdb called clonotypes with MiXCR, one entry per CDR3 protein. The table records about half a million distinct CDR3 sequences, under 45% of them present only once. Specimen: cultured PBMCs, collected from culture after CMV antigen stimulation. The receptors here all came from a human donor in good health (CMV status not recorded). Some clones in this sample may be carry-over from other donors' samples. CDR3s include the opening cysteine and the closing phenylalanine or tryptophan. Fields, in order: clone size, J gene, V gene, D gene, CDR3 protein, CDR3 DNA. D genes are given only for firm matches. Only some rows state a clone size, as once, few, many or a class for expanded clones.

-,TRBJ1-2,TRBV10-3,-,CAISDEYGYTF,TGTGCCATCAGTGATGAGTATGGCTACACCTTC
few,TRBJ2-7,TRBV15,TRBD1,CATSREGTGVHEQYF,TGTGCCACCAGCCGAGAGGGGACAGGGGTTCACGAGCAGTACTTC
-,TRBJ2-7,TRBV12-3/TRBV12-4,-,CASSPPRGTTYEQYF,TGTGCCAGCAGTCCCCCCCGAGGGACCACCTACGAGCAGTACTTC
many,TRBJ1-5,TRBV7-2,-,CASSQDSNQPQHF,TGTGCCAGCAGCCAAGATAGCAATCAGCCCCAGCATTTT
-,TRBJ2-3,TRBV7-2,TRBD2,CASSRTSGSPDTQYF,TGTGCCAGCAGCCGGACTAGCGGGAGCCCAGATACGCAGTATTTT
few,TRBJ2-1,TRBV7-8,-,CASSLQLVPSNEQFF,TGTGCCAGCAGCTTACAGCTAGTCCCCTCCAATGAGCAGTTCTTC
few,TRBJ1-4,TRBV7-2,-,CASSLGHEKLFF,TGTGCCAGCAGCTTAGGTCATGAAAAACTGTTTTTT
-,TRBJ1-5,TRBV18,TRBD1,CASSPQDRGQPQHF,TGTGCCAGCTCACCACAGGACAGGGGTCAGCCCCAGCATTTT
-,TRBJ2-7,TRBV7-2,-,CASSPKVGPYEQYF,TGTGCCAGCAGTCCCAAGGTCGGCCCCTACGAGCAGTACTTC
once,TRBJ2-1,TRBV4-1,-,CASSRSVLLYNEQFF,TGCGCCAGCAGCCGGAGCGTACTGTTGTACAATGAGCAGTTCTTC
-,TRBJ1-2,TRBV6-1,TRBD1,CASSARTGAGYGYTF,TGTGCCAGCAGTGCCCGGACAGGGGCCGGCTATGGCTACACCTTC
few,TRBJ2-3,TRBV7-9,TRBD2,CASSRLAGEADTQYF,TGTGCCAGCAGCCGTCTAGCGGGAGAAGCAGATACGCAGTATTTT
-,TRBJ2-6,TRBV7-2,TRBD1,CASSMRTGRSSGANVLTF,TGTGCCAGCAGCATGAGGACAGGGCGTAGCTCTGGGGCCAACGTCCTGACTTTC
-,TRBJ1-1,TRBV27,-,CASSQGSWMTEAFF,TGTGCCAGCAGTCAGGGTAGTTGGATGACTGAAGCTTTCTTT
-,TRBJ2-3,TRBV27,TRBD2,CASTGTSGSDTQYF,TGTGCCAGCACCGGGACTAGTGGATCAGATACGCAGTATTTT
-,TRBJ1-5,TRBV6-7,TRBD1,CASTVGQGYQPQHF,TGTGCCAGCACCGTCGGACAGGGCTATCAGCCCCAGCATTTT
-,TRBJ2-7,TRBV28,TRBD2,CASSRAGGSTEQYF,TGTGCCAGCAGCCGAGCGGGGGGCTCAACCGAGCAGTACTTC
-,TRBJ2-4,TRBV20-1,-,CSAQPPLKSVGGVNIQYF,TGCAGTGCTCAGCCCCCACTTAAGTCGGTTGGTGGGGTGAACATTCAGTACTTC
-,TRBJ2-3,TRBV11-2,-,CASSLGWGRPTPGTQYF,TGTGCCAGCAGCTTAGGTTGGGGTCGGCCAACCCCAGGGACGCAGTATTTT
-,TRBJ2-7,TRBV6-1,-,CASSDLFPPYEQYF,TGTGCCAGCAGTGATCTGTTCCCCCCTTACGAGCAGTACTTC
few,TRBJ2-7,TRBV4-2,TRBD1,CASSQDGQGTRQQYF,TGTGCCAGCAGCCAAGACGGACAGGGGACCCGGCAGCAGTACTTC
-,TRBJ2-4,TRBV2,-,CGSRGSLENIQYF,TGTGGAAGCCGGGGGAGCCTAGAAAACATTCAGTACTTC
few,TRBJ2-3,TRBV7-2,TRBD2,CASSWAGGRTDTQYF,TGTGCCAGCAGTTGGGCGGGGGGTCGGACAGATACGCAGTATTTT
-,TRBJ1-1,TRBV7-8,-,CASSRQTREAFF,TGTGCCAGCAGCCGCCAGACGCGGGAAGCTTTCTTT
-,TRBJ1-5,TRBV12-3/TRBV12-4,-,CASSPPFGQPQHF,TGTGCCAGCAGTCCCCCATTTGGTCAGCCCCAGCATTTT
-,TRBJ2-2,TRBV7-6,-,CASSSLTGELFF,TGTGCCAGCAGCTCCCTTACCGGGGAGCTGTTTTTT
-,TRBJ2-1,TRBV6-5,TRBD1,CASSYSKQGAGEQFF,TGTGCCAGCAGTTACTCGAAACAGGGGGCAGGCGAGCAGTTCTTC
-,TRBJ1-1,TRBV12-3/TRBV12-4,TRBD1,CASSLVGQGERTGAFF,TGTGCCAGCAGTTTAGTGGGACAGGGGGAACGAACTGGAGCTTTCTTT
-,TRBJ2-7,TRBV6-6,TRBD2,CASSPGLAGFLYEQYF,TGTGCCAGCAGTCCTGGACTAGCGGGATTCCTCTACGAGCAGTACTTC
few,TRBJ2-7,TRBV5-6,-,CASSPLGTASYEQYF,TGTGCCAGCAGCCCATTGGGGACGGCATCCTACGAGCAGTACTTC
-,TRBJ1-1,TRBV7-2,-,CASILNRLRNTEAFF,TGTGCCAGCATCCTAAACAGGCTAAGGAACACTGAAGCTTTCTTT
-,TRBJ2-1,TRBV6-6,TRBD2,CASSRVRGGSYNEQFF,TGTGCCAGCAGCCGGGTGCGGGGAGGGTCCTACAATGAGCAGTTCTTC